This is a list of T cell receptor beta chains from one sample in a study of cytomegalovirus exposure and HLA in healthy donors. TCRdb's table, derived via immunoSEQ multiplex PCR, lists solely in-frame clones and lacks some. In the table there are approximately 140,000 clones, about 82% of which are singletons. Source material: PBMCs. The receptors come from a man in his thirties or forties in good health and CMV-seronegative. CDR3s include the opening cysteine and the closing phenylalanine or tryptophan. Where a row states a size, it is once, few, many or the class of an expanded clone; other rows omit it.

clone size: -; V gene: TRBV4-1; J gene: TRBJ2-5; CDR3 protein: CASSQGETSGQETQYF
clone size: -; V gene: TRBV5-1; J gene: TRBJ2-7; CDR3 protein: CASSPGQGGDEQYF
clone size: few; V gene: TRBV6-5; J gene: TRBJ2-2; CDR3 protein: CASSYQQGTGELFF
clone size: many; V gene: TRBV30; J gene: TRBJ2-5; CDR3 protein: CAWSGGVKTQYF
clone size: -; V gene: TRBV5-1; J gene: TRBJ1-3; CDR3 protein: CASSPDREGNTIYF
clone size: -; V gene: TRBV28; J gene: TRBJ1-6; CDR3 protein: CASSITRGKLDNSPLHF
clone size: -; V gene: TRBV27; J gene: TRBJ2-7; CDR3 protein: CASRDSPYEQYF
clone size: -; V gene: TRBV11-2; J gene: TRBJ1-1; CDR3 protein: CASSLVRAEAFF
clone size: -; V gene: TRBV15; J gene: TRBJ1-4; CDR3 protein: CATSRDPGQRPTNEKLFF
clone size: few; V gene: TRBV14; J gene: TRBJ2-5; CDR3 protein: CASSLGQGETQYF
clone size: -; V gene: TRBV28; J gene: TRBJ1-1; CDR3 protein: CASSDRANTEAFF
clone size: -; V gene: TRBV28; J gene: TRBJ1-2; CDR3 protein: CASSGAGRASSYGYTF
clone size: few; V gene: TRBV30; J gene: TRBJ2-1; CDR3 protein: CAWSEGSGSYNEQFF
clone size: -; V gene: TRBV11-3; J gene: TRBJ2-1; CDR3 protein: CASSPRTSSEQFF
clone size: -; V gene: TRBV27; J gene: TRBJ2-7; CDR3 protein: CATGPTYEQYF
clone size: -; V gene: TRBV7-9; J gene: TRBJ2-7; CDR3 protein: CASSFNPLGQGISYEQYF
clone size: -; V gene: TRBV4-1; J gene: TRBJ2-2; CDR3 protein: CASRRLYQPRTGELFF
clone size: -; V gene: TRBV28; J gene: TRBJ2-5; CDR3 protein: CASSLHPGTSGSETQYF
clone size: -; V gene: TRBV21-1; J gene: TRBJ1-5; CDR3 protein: CASSQSEREQPQHF
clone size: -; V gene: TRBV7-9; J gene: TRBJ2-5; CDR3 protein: CASSLSGVQETQYF
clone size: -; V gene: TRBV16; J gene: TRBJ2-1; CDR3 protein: CASSQRTSGRVRIEQFF
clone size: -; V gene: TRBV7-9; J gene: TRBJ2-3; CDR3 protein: CASSASGRTDTQYF
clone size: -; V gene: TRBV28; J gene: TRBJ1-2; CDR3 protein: CASRKDRSLRGYTF
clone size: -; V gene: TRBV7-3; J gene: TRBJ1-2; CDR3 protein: CASGTAYISNYGYTF
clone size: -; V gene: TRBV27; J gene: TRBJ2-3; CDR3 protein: CASSPYRGRTDTQYF
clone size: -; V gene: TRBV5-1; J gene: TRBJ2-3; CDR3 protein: CASSSPQTSGGDTQYF
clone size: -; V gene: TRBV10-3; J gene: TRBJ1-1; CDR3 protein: CAISETGQGEGNTEAFF